This TCR beta chain derives from a study of T cell responses to AZD1222 COVID-19 vaccine. The study's findings and limits: Per reports, nearly half of all spike-specific TCRs target regions that are unmutated in variants. Among those given AZD1222, only five to seven were seropositive at baseline. A rise in Spike-specific TCR breadth and depth followed two AZD1222 doses. The peak T cell response came first, and repertoires were sampled only after it.

Some clones are missing from TCRdb's copy, which holds only in-frame ones; the method was immunoSEQ multiplex PCR. This table holds fewer than 180,000 clones, 80% to 95% found once. The count of this clone is one. Its antigen is as yet unknown. The clonotype was recovered from an adult who received the AZD1222 COVID-19 vaccine. Source: peripheral blood, taken 28 days after the second AZD1222 dose.

As DNA, the CDR3 is TGTGCCAGCAGTGCGAGGTTTAATGAAAAACTGTTTTTT. Residues: CASSARFNEKLFF. The chain couples TRBV12-3 or TRBV12-4 to TRBJ1-4; no reliable D call. Trimming took off 5 bases at V and 4 bases at J, with 8 bases between the two ends. This CDR3 has 13 residues.